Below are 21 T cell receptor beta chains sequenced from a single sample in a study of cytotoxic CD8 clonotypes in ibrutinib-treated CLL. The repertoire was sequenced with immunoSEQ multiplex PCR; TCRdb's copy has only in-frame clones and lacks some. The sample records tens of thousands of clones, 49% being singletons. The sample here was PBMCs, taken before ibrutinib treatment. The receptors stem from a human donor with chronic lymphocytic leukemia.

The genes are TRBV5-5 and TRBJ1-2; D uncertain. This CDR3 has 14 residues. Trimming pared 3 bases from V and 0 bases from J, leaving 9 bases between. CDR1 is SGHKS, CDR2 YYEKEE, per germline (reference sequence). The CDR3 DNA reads TGTGCCAGCAGCTACAGCATTTCTAACTATGGCTACACCTTC. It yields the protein CASSYSISNYGYTF.

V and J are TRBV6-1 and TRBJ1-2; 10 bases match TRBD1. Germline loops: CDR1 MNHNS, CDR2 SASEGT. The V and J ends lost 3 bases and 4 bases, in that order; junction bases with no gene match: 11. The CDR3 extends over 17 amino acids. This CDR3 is CASSDRDRGGDRYGYTF. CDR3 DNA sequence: TGTGCCAGCAGTGACCGGGACAGGGGTGGGGATCGCTATGGCTACACCTTC.

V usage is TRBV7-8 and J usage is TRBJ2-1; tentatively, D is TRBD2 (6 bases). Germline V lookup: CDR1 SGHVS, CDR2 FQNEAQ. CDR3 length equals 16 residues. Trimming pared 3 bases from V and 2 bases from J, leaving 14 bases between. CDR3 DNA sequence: TGTGCCAGCAGCTTGAACCGGGGGTTTACCTACAATGAGCAGTTCTTC. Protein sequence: CASSLNRGFTYNEQFF.

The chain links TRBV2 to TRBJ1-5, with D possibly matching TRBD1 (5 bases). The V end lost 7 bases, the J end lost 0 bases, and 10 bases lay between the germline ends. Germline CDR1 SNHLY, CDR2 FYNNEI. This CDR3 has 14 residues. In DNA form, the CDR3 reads TGTGCCAGCAACGCAGGGTTTAGCAATCAGCCCCAGCATTTT. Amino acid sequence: CASNAGFSNQPQHF.

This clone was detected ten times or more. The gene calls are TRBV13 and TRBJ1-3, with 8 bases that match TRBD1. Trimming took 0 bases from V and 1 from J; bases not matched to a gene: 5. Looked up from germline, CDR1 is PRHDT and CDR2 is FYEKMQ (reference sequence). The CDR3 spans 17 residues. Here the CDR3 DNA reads TGTGCCAGCAGCTTAGGCGATCAGGGGGCGTCTGGAAACACCATATATTTT. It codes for CASSLGDQGASGNTIYF. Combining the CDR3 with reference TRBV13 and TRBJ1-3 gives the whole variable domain AAGVIQSPRHLIKEKRETATLKCYPIPRHDTVYWYQQGPGQDPQFLISFYEKMQSDKGSIPDRFSAQQFSDYHSELNMSSLELGDSALYFCASSLGDQGASGNTIYFGEGSWLTVV.

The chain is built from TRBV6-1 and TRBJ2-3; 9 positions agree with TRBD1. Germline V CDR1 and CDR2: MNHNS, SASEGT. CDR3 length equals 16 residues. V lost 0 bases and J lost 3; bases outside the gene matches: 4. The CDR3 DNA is TGTGCCAGCAGTGAAGCTACAGGGGGCAGGACAGATACGCAGTATTTT. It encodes CASSEATGGRTDTQYF.

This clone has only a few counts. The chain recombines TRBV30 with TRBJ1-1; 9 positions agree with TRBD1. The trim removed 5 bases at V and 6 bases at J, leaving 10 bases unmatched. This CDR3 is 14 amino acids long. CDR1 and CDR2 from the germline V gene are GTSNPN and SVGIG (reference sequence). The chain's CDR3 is CAWGTGTGKAEAFF. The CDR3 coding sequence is TGTGCCTGGGGGACCGGGACAGGGAAAGCTGAAGCTTTCTTT.

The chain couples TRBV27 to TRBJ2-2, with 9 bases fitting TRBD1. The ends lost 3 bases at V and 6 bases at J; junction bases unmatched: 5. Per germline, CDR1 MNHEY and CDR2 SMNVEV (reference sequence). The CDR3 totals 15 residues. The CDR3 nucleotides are TGTGCCAGCAGTTTGCTGGACAGGGGTGCCGGGGAGCTGTTTTTT. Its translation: CASSLLDRGAGELFF.

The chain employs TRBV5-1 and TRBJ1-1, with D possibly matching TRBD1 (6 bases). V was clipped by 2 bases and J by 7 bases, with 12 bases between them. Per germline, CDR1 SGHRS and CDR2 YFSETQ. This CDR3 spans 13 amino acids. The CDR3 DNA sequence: TGCGCCAGCAGCTTACACAGGGAGAGTGAAGCTTTCTTT. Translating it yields CASSLHRESEAFF. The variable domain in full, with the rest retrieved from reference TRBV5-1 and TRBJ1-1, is KAGVTQTPRYLIKTRGQQVTLSCSPISGHRSVSWYQQTPGQGLQFLFEYFSETQRNKGNFPGRFSGRQFSNSRSEMNVSTLELGDSALYLCASSLHRESEAFFGQGTRLTVV.

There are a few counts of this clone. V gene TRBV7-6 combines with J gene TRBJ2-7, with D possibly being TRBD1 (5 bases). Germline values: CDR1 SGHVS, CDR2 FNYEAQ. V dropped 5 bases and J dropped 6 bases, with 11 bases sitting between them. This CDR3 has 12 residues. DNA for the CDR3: TGTGCCAGCAGCACCGGACATTTCGAGCAGTACTTC. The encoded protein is CASSTGHFEQYF.

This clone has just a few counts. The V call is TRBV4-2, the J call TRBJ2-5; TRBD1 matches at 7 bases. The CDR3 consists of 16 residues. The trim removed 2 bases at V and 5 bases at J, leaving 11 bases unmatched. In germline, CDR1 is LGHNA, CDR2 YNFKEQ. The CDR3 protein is CASSQPGTDGGETQYF. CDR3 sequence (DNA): TGTGCCAGCAGCCAACCGGGGACAGACGGTGGGGAGACCCAGTACTTC.

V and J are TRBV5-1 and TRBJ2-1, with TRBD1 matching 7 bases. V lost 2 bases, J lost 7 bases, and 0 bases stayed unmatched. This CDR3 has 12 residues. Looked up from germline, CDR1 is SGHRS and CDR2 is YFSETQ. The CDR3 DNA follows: TGCGCCAGCAGCTTACAGGGGAATGAGCAGTTCTTC. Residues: CASSLQGNEQFF. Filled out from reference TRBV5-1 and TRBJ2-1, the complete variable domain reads KAGVTQTPRYLIKTRGQQVTLSCSPISGHRSVSWYQQTPGQGLQFLFEYFSETQRNKGNFPGRFSGRQFSNSRSEMNVSTLELGDSALYLCASSLQGNEQFFGPGTRLTVL.

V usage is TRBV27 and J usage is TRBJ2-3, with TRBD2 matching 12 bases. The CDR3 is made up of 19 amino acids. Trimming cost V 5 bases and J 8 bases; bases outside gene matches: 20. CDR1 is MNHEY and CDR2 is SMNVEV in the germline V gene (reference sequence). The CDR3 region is CASSLPLFDRRTSGVTQYF. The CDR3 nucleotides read TGTGCCAGCAGTCTCCCCCTTTTCGATCGGCGGACTAGCGGGGTTACGCAGTATTTT.

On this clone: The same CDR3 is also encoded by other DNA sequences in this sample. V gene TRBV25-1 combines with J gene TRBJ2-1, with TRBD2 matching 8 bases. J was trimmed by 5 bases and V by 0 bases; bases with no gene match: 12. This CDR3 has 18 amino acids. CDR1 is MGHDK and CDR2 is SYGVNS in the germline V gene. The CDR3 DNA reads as TGTGCCAGCAGTGAATATGGATCGGCGGGGGGACCTAACAATGAGCAGTTCTTC. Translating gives CASSEYGSAGGPNNEQFF.

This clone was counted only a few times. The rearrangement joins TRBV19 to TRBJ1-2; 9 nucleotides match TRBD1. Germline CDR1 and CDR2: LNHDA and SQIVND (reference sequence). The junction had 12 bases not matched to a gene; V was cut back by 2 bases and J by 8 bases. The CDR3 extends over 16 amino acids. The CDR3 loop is CASSIIPGQGIGGYTF. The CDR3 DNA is TGTGCCAGTAGTATAATACCGGGACAGGGTATTGGGGGCTACACCTTC. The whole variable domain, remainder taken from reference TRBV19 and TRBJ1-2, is DGGITQSPKYLFRKEGQNVTLSCEQNLNHDAMYWYRQDPGQGLRLIYYSQIVNDFQKGDIAEGYSVSREKKESFPLTVTSAQKNPTAFYLCASSIIPGQGIGGYTFGSGTRLTVV.

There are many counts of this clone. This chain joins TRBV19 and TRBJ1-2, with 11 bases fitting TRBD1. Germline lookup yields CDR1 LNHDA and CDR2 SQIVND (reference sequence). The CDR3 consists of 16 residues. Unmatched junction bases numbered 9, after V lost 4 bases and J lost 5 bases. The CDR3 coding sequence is TGTGCCAGTAGTACCTCCCGGACAGGGGGCAGATATGGCTACACCTTC. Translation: CASSTSRTGGRYGYTF.

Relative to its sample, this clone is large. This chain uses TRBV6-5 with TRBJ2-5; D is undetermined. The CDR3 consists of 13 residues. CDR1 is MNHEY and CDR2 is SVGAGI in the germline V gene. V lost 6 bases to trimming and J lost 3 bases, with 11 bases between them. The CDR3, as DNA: TGTGCCAGCAGCCCGAGGAGTAAAGAGACCCAGTACTTC. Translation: CASSPRSKETQYF.

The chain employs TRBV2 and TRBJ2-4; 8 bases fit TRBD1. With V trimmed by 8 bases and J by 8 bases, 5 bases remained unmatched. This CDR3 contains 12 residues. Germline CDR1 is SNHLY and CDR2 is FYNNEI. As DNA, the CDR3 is TGTGCCAGCCGAGACAGGGGTTACATTCAGTACTTC. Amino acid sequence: CASRDRGYIQYF.

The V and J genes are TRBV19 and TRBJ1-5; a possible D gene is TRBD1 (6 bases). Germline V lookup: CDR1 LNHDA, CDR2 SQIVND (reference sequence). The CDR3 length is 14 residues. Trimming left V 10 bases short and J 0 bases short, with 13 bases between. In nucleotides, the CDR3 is TGTGCCACCCGGACAGAGGATAGCAATCAGCCCCAGCATTTT. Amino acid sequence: CATRTEDSNQPQHF.

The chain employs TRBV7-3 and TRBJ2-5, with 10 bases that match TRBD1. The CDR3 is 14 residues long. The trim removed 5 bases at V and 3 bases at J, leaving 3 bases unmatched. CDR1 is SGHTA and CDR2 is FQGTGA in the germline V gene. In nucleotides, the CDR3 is TGTGCCAGCAGCGCCGGGACAGGGGAAGAGACCCAGTACTTC. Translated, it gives CASSAGTGEETQYF.

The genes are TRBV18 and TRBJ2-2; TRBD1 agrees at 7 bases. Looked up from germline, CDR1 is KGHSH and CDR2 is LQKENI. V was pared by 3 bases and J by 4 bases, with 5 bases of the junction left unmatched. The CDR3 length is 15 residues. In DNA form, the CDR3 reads TGTGCCAGCTCACCGACCAGGGACAGCACCGGGGAGCTGTTTTTT. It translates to CASSPTRDSTGELFF.